Listed below are T cell receptor beta chains from one sample, sequenced in a study of blood T cell repertoires in COVID-19. Profiled with immunoSEQ multiplex PCR; TCRdb holds only in-frame clones, not every one. Of about 300,000 clones listed, about nine tenths were seen once; the top ten hold about 4.2%. The sample comprised PBMCs or T cells enriched from blood (not recorded which). These receptors were collected from a man under 40 who had recovered from COVID-19. Each CDR3 is given with its conserved first and last residue. A D gene is named only where the DNA matches it firmly. For some rows the clone size is stated as once, few or many, or as a class when expanded; others skip it.

-	TRBJ1-2	-	14	TRBV30	TGTGCCTGGAGTGTGGGGGCCTTTAACTATGGCTACACCTTC	CAWSVGAFNYGYTF
TRBD2	TRBJ2-7	-	14	TRBV28	TGTGCCAGCAGAGAGGGACTATTCTCCTACGAGCAGTACTTC	CASREGLFSYEQYF
TRBD1	TRBJ2-7	-	15	TRBV5-4	TGTGCCAGCAGCTTGGGGGGACAGGGGCCCTACGAGCAGTACTTC	CASSLGGQGPYEQYF
-	TRBJ1-3	-	15	TRBV7-6	TGTGCCAGCAGCTTAGGGACAGCGGGAAGGGACACCATATATTTT	CASSLGTAGRDTIYF
TRBD1	TRBJ2-3	few	16	TRBV12-5	TGTGCTAGTGGTTCCACAACGGGACAGGGTACAGATACGCAGTATTTT	CASGSTTGQGTDTQYF
TRBD2	TRBJ2-7	-	14	TRBV3-1/TRBV3-2	TGTGCCAGCAGCCATACGGGAGGGACCTACGAGCAGTACTTC	CASSHTGGTYEQYF
TRBD2	TRBJ2-7	-	13	TRBV6-5	TGTGCCAGCAGTTCGGGGGGGGACTACGAGCAGTACTTC	CASSSGGDYEQYF
-	TRBJ1-1	-	14	TRBV18	TGTGCCAGCTCACCTCAAGGACAGTCTGGTGAAGCTTTCTTT	CASSPQGQSGEAFF
-	TRBJ2-2	-	14	TRBV5-1	TGCGCCAGCAGCTTGGGACTCATCACCGGGGAGCTGTTTTTT	CASSLGLITGELFF
TRBD1	TRBJ1-2	-	15	TRBV11-2	TGTGCCAGCAGCTCGCTGCGGACAGGGGACTATGGCTACACCTTC	CASSSLRTGDYGYTF